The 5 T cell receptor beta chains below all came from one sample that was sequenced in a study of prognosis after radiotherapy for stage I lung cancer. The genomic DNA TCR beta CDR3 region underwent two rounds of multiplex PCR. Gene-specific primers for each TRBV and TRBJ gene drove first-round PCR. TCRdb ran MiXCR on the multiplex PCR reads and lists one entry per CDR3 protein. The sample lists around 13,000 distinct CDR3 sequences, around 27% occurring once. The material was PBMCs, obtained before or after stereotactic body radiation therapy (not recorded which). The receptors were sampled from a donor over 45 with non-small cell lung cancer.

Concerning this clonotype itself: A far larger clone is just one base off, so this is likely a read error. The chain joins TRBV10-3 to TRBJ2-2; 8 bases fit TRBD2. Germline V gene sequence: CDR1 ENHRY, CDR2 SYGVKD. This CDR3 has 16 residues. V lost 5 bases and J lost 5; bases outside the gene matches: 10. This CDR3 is CAISYGPGGPTGELFF. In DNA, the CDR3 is TGTGCCATCAGTTACGGTCCGGGGGGGCCTACCGGGGAGCTGTTTTTT.

CDR3 nucleotide sequence: TGTGCCGGGGGGACAGAAGCATACGAGCAGTACTTC. It specifies CAGGTEAYEQYF. The chain recombines TRBV2 with TRBJ2-7; D may be TRBD1 (7 bases). V lost 11 bases to trimming and J lost 4 bases, with 15 bases between them. The CDR3 runs to 12 residues. Germline lookup yields CDR1 SNHLY and CDR2 FYNNEI. Based on the CDR3 plus reference TRBV2 and TRBJ2-7, the full variable domain is EPEVTQTPSHQVTQMGQEVILRCVPISNHLYFYWYRQILGQKVEFLVSFYNNEISEKSEIFDDQFSVERPDGSNFTLKIRSTKLEDSAMYFCAGGTEAYEQYFGPGTRLTVT.

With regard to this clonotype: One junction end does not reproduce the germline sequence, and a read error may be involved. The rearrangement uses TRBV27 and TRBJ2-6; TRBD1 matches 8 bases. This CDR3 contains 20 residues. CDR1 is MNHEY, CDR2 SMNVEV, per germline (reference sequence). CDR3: CASSSKSTGQAYSGANVLTF. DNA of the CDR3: TGTGCCAGCAGTTCTAAGTCGACGGGACAGGCATACTCTGGGGCCAACGTACTGACTTTC.

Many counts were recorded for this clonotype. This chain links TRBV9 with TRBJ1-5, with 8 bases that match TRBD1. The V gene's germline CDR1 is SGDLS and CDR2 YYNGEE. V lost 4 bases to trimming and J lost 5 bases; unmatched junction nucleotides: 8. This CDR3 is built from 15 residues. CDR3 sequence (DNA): TGTGCCAGCAGCTTCTCGGACAGGGCGCATCAGCCCCAGCATTTT. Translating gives CASSFSDRAHQPQHF.

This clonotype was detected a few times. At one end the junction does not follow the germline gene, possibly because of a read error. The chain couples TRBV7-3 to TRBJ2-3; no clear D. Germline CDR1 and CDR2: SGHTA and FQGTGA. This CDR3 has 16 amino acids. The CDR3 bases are TGTGCCAGCAGCCCACTGAATCGCGCGTGCACAGACACGCAGTATTTT. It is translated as CASSPLNRACTDTQYF. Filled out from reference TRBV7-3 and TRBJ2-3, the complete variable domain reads GAGVSQTPSNKVTEKGKYVELRCDPISGHTALYWYRQSLGQGPEFLIYFQGTGAADDSGLPNDRFFAVRPEGSVSTLKIQRTERGDSAVYLCASSPLNRACTDTQYFGPGTRLTVL.